This paragraph covers one TCR beta chain sequence. Its specific antigen is unknown. There are no base qualities to consult, and no much larger clone falls within one base. Library construction relied on RACE. The run used a NextSeq 500. Library preparation attached unique molecular identifiers to individual cDNA molecules for quantitative, reproducible TCR counting. The authors' pipeline ran thus. The median number of TCRs per sample was approximately 98,000, ranging from about 20,000 to 700,000. The Decombinator software suite was used to annotate the V, J and CDR3 of the TCR reads. To make PS versus PT1 abundance plots, every sample was subsampled to the same number of TCRs (28,000). Expanded TCRs were defined as absent before sensitization and observed at least eight times at the 2-week time point. TCRdb itself trimmed the public reads at Q25 with fastp, ran MiXCR and retained productive beta chains. All rows with the same CDR3 protein become a single entry with the most common DNA and genes. These V and J calls rely on TCRdb rather than the paper's analysis. The sample data list 65,000 to 95,000 distinct CDR3 sequences, and 8.6% of these were observed just once. The ten largest clones capture approximately 1.5% of the sample.

This specimen comes from a study of human T cells and chemical hapten exposure (dated by TCRdb to the early 2020s). At the level of the whole study: Libraries were combined into a pool for sequencing, and differences in TCR yield between samples came mainly from small differences in library volumes within the pool. This study followed changes in the peripheral blood TCR repertoire in vivo during primary and secondary sensitization of alopecia patients to the hapten diphenylcyclopropenone (DPC). Both TCR alpha and TCR beta chains were sequenced from each blood RNA sample.

The sample's time point label is to be understood as: healthy volunteer bleed at 6 weeks. Total RNA was extracted from unfractionated whole blood collected in Tempus Blood RNA tubes. Roughly 5 healthy volunteers served as TCR sequencing controls and were bled at day 0, 2 weeks and 6 weeks. The CDR3 contains 18 residues, cysteine and phenylalanine counted. The CDR3 DNA has 54 bases and is translated from base 1. In the germline V gene, CDR1 corresponds to LGHNA and CDR2 to YNFKEQ. V is pruned by 1 base and J by 6 bases, leaving 11 bases of the junction without a gene match. Overall study results and their limits: No change with DPC sensitization was found in the number of TCRs above 1 in 1000 frequency, and no evidence of global repertoire structure alterations was found. Repeated subsampling changed both the strength of the expansion versus patch-test correlation and the threshold at which the correlation became significant.

The TCR sequence derives from a female donor in good health. Some clones in this sample may be carry-over from other donors' samples. The sequenced sample consisted of whole blood. The chain employs TRBV4-2 and TRBJ2-3; TRBD2 agrees with 12 junctional bases. The nucleotide sequence is TGTGCCAGCAGCCAAGTCCACCGGACTAGCGGGGCACCCGATACGCAGTATTTT. The encoded protein is CASSQVHRTSGAPDTQYF.